This T cell receptor beta chain was sequenced for a study of cytomegalovirus exposure and HLA in healthy donors. Vbeta (60) and Jbeta (13) primers were used in the PCR. Clones were sequenced by immunoSEQ multiplex PCR, and TCRdb holds only the in-frame ones, with some missing. In the table there are about 240,000 clones, approximately 82% of which are singletons. Germline V gene sequence: CDR1 SEHNR, CDR2 FQNEAQ (reference sequence). There are 16 residues in the CDR3. The germline V and J ends were trimmed by 2 bases and 3 bases, with 16 bases remaining between them. In its sample, this clone was seen a few times.

The chain links TRBV7-9 to TRBJ1-1; no firm D call. The sequenced material came from PBMCs. The TCR sequence derives from a woman aged 55 to 70 in good health and CMV-seropositive. CDR3 region: CASSLNLVGSDTEAFF. Here the CDR3 DNA reads TGTGCCAGCAGCTTAAACCTTGTCGGGTCGGACACTGAAGCTTTCTTT.